The 25 T cell receptor beta chains below all came from one sample that was sequenced in a study of blood T cells in healthy people across ages (dated by TCRdb to about 2015). The library was built by means of 5' RACE. A second PCR of roughly 7 to 11 cycles was performed with a sample-barcoded 5' primer and a J-beta primer mix. The public reads were quality trimmed at Q25 with fastp and then assembled into clones with MiXCR by TCRdb, keeping productive beta chains. Each entry merges the rows of one CDR3 protein and shows their most common DNA and genes. Within this sample are around 1,800,000 distinct CDR3 sequences, with approximately 39% of them counted one time only. The leading ten clones occupy more than 20% of the sample. Sequencing input: blood. The receptors here all came from a human donor in good health.

V usage is TRBV5-6 and J usage is TRBJ2-6; no clear D gene. Germline V gene sequence: CDR1 SGHDT, CDR2 YYEEEE. Trimming shortened V by 9 bases and J by 0 bases, and 10 bases separated the two germline ends. This CDR3 region has 14 residues. CDR3 coding DNA: TGTGCCACCAGAACTTCCTCTGGGGCCAACGTCCTGACTTTC. Its protein is CATRTSSGANVLTF.

This rearrangement joins TRBV12-3 or TRBV12-4 to TRBJ2-6, with D possibly being TRBD1 (6 bases). Trimming stripped 8 bases from V and 0 bases from J, with 14 bases between. The CDR3 has 16 amino acids. CDR3 sequence: CASLLTGFSGANVLTF. Here the CDR3 DNA reads TGTGCCAGCCTGCTGACAGGTTTCTCTGGGGCCAACGTCCTGACTTTC.

The chain has TRBV7-2 and TRBJ2-5, with no clear D. CDR1 SGHTA and CDR2 FQGNSA come from the germline V gene. V was cut by 2 bases and J by 3 bases, with 7 bases left in between. This CDR3 region has 13 residues. CDR3 coding DNA: TGTGCCAGCAGCTTAAACGCTGAAGAGACCCAGTACTTC. It translates to CASSLNAEETQYF.

The CDR3 is CAISETGTTSGYTF. The CDR3 DNA reads TGTGCCATCAGTGAAACCGGGACCACTAGTGGCTACACCTTC. V and J are TRBV10-3 and TRBJ1-2, with D possibly TRBD1 on 5 matching bases. Trimming left V 3 bases short and J 7 bases short, with 15 bases between. The V gene's germline CDR1 is ENHRY and CDR2 SYGVKD. The CDR3 loop spans 14 amino acids.

Comment on this clonotype: One junction end does not reproduce the germline sequence, and a read error may be involved. The CDR3 DNA reads as TGTGCCAGCACCAAGACTAGCGGGGGACAAGAGTCCCAGTACTTC. Amino acid sequence: CASTKTSGGQESQYF. The chain links TRBV7-9 to TRBJ2-5; 12 bases map to TRBD2. The CDR3 runs to 15 residues. Germline CDR1 SEHNR, CDR2 FQNEAQ (reference sequence).

This clonotype was detected only once. The chain couples TRBV18 to TRBJ2-1; D may be TRBD2 (5 bases). V shed 6 bases and J shed 4 bases, with 16 bases lying between them. This CDR3 is built from 15 residues. The germline V gene encodes CDR1 KGHSH and CDR2 LQKENI. The CDR3 protein is CASSPVSVGYNEQFF. The CDR3 DNA reads TGTGCCAGCTCGCCCGTTAGCGTGGGGTACAATGAGCAGTTCTTC.

This clonotype was detected only a few times. CDR3 protein: CSVNLALTDTQYF. Written as DNA, the CDR3 is TGCAGCGTTAATCTAGCCCTCACAGATACGCAGTATTTT. V usage is TRBV29-1 and J usage is TRBJ2-3, with a weak D call TRBD2 (5 bases). V lost 5 bases and J lost 2, with 11 bases in between. Germline V gene data show CDR1 as SQVTM and CDR2 as ANQGSEA. The CDR3 consists of 13 residues.

This chain links TRBV10-3 with TRBJ2-1, with 9 bases fitting TRBD2. J was trimmed by 15 bases and V by 9 bases; bases with no gene match: 9. Looked up from germline, CDR1 is ENHRY and CDR2 is SYGVKD. CDR3 length: 11 amino acids. CDR3 residues: CAMSIAGVLFF. The CDR3 nucleotides are TGTGCCATGTCGATAGCGGGGGTCCTGTTCTTC.

Regarding this clonotype: A much more abundant neighbour one base away suggests this may be a read error. The chain has TRBV5-6 and TRBJ2-4, with 7 nucleotides matching TRBD1. The CDR3 length is 14 residues. The germline V gene has CDR1 SGHDT and CDR2 YYEEEE. The CDR3 DNA sequence: TGTGCCAGCAGCTTGTTGGACAGGATAAACGTTCAGTACTTC. As protein: CASSLLDRINVQYF.

This rearrangement joins TRBV6-1 to TRBJ2-5; tentatively, D is TRBD1 (7 bases). Germline CDR1 MNHNS, CDR2 SASEGT. The CDR3 runs 14 residues. V dropped 9 bases and J dropped 5 bases, with 19 bases sitting between them. CDR3 residues: CASGSGGGLETQYF. Here the CDR3 DNA reads TGTGCCAGTGGGAGTGGAGGGGGCCTGGAGACCCAGTACTTC.

The chain has TRBV28 and TRBJ1-5; weak D call: TRBD1 (5 bases). CDR1 and CDR2 (germline): MDHEN, SYDVKM. Trimming took off 4 bases at V and 2 bases at J, with 15 bases between the two ends. The CDR3 is 16 residues long. The CDR3 reads CASSSPVQARNQPQHF. DNA of the CDR3: TGTGCCAGCAGTTCCCCTGTACAGGCACGCAATCAGCCCCAGCATTTT.

The V and J genes are TRBV15 and TRBJ1-4; a possible D gene is TRBD1 (6 bases). This CDR3 is 14 amino acids long. With 2 bases removed from V and 8 bases from J, the gap between germline ends came to 12 bases. Germline-derived CDR1 and CDR2 are LNHNV and YYDKDF (reference sequence). CDR3 nucleotide sequence: TGTGCCACCAGCAGACCGGGACAACTGGAAAAACTGTTTTTT. Residues: CATSRPGQLEKLFF. Filled out from reference TRBV15 and TRBJ1-4, the complete variable domain reads DAMVIQNPRYQVTQFGKPVTLSCSQTLNHNVMYWYQQKSSQAPKLLFHYYDKDFNNEADTPDNFQSRRPNTSFCFLDIRSPGLGDTAMYLCATSRPGQLEKLFFGSGTQLSVL.

The chain recombines TRBV29-1 with TRBJ2-1, with D uncertain. CDR3 size: 13 residues. Germline CDR1 reads SQVTM; CDR2 reads ANQGSEA. V was pared by 6 bases and J by 2 bases, with 11 bases between. The CDR3 protein is CSVQNPTYNEQFF. CDR3 nucleotides: TGCAGCGTCCAGAACCCGACCTACAATGAGCAGTTCTTC.

This clonotype appeared a few times. J is TRBJ2-7 and V is TRBV18; D remains ambiguous. Germline loops: CDR1 KGHSH, CDR2 LQKENI. There are 15 residues in the CDR3. Deletions cut 4 bases from V and 0 bases from J, with 13 bases between. Here the CDR3 reads CASSLYVVASYEQYF. The CDR3 bases are TGTGCCAGCTCACTTTATGTGGTGGCCTCCTACGAGCAGTACTTC.

This chain joins TRBV20-1 and TRBJ1-2, with D possibly being TRBD1 (6 bases). CDR1 DFQATT and CDR2 SNEGSKA come from the germline V gene (reference sequence). CDR3 length equals 13 residues. V was pared by 3 bases and J by 2 bases, with 10 bases between. CDR3 in DNA: TGCAGTGCTAGCACCGGACAGAACTATGGCTACACCTTC. Its protein product is CSASTGQNYGYTF.

This clonotype appeared a few times. The chain uses TRBV5-1 and TRBJ2-3; the D gene is possibly TRBD1 (5 bases). CDR1 SGHRS and CDR2 YFSETQ come from the germline V gene. The CDR3 contains 16 residues. Trimming removed 0 bases from V and 3 bases from J, with 14 bases in between. CDR3 coding DNA: TGCGCCAGCAGCTTGGTAGGAAGGGGTGCAACAGATACGCAGTATTTT. Translation: CASSLVGRGATDTQYF.

CDR3 residues: CASSLIQTIQYF. As DNA, the CDR3 is TGTGCCAGCAGTTTAATACAGACGATTCAGTACTTC. The chain has TRBV28 and TRBJ2-4; D is uncertain. The V end was cut by 2 bases, the J end by 10 bases, with 9 bases between. Germline V gene sequence: CDR1 MDHEN, CDR2 SYDVKM. The CDR3 sequence is 12 residues long.

Concerning this clonotype itself: This may stem from a read error, because a much larger clone lies one nucleotide away. The rearrangement joins TRBV29-1 to TRBJ2-3; D unclear. Germline V lookup: CDR1 SQVTM, CDR2 ANQGSEA. This CDR3 has 14 amino acids. Trimming left V 0 bases short and J 10 bases short, with 17 bases between. CDR3 loop: CSVEEPMSPDAQYF. The CDR3 DNA is TGCAGCGTTGAAGAGCCGATGAGTCCGGATGCGCAGTATTTT.

The rearrangement joins TRBV6-1 to TRBJ1-2; 11 bases fit TRBD1. Trimming cost V 1 base and J 3 bases; bases outside gene matches: 1. The CDR3 has 15 residues. The V gene's germline CDR1 is MNHNS and CDR2 SASEGT. In DNA form, the CDR3 reads TGTGCCAGCAGTGAAGGGGACAGGGGGTACTATGGCTACACCTTC. It is translated as CASSEGDRGYYGYTF.

V gene TRBV10-3 combines with J gene TRBJ1-2; possibly TRBD1 for D (5 bases). The V gene's germline CDR1 is ENHRY and CDR2 SYGVKD. The CDR3 loop spans 14 amino acids. V was pared by 6 bases and J by 5 bases, with 16 bases between. The CDR3 DNA sequence: TGTGCCATCAGGGAAGAGGGACGCTGTTATGGCTACACCTTC. Protein: CAIREEGRCYGYTF.

This clonotype was picked up many times. The junction and the germline gene differ at one end; a read error may be behind it. The chain recombines TRBV12-3 or TRBV12-4 with TRBJ2-1; unclear D gene. This CDR3 comprises 10 residues. The DNA of the CDR3 is TGTGCCAGCAGCTTAGATGAGCAGTTCTTC. Its protein is CASSLDEQFF.

Note on this clonotype: An end of the junction differs from the germline gene, which may be a read error. The V call is TRBV6-5, the J call TRBJ2-5; D may be TRBD1 (6 bases). The CDR3 consists of 15 residues. Germline V gene sequence: CDR1 MNHEY, CDR2 SVGAGI. CDR3 residues: CANSYSSGGGETQYF. The CDR3, as DNA: TGTGCCAACAGTTACTCTTCTGGGGGCGGTGAGACCCAGTACTTC.

Turning to this clonotype: The junction departs from the called germline gene at one end, perhaps through a read error. This chain uses TRBV12-3 or TRBV12-4 with TRBJ1-3; 12 bases match TRBD1. The CDR3 extends over 16 amino acids. CDR3 residues: CASSRGQGATGNTRYF. DNA of the CDR3: TGTGCCAGCAGTCGGGGACAGGGGGCGACTGGAAACACCAGATATTTT.

The V gene is TRBV10-2, the J gene TRBJ2-3, with D perhaps matching TRBD2 (6 bases). Germline CDR1 and CDR2: WSHSY and SAAADI. This CDR3 region has 15 residues. Deletions cut 3 bases from V and 3 bases from J, with 13 bases between. In DNA form, the CDR3 reads TGCGCCAGCAGTGATCAGGGAGGCATAACAGATACGCAGTATTTT. This gives the protein CASSDQGGITDTQYF.

The chain links TRBV3-1 to TRBJ1-5; D ambiguous. Germline CDR1 and CDR2: LGHDT and YNNKEL (reference sequence). CDR3 length: 15 residues. V was trimmed by 1 base and J by 3 bases, leaving 10 bases between them. The CDR3 nucleotides read TGTGCCAGCAGCCAAGGAGGTACAGCCAATCAGCCCCAGCATTTT. Its protein is CASSQGGTANQPQHF.